A selection of T cell receptor beta chains follows, all from one sample in a study of radiotherapy plus CTLA-4 blockade in lung cancer. The data were produced by immunoSEQ multiplex PCR, yet TCRdb's version contains in-frame clones alone and is incomplete. The data show fewer than 75,000 clones, around 86% seen once. Source: peripheral blood, taken from a patient treated with radiotherapy plus ipilimumab. These receptors all stem from a human donor with non-small cell lung cancer that progressed on radiotherapy plus ipilimumab. Each CDR3 is given with its conserved first and last residue. Each record gives: J gene, D gene, CDR3 length, clone size, V gene, CDR3 protein, CDR3 DNA. D genes are given only for firm matches. The listing skips clone size in some rows; elsewhere it reads once, few, many or a size class.

J gene: TRBJ1-2
D gene: .
CDR3 length: 14
clone size: .
V gene: TRBV6-5
CDR3 protein: CASSAPGTNYGYTF
CDR3 DNA: TGTGCCAGCAGTGCCCCCGGGACAAACTATGGCTACACCTTC

J gene: TRBJ2-3
D gene: .
CDR3 length: 11
clone size: .
V gene: TRBV11-2
CDR3 protein: CASSDTDTQYF
CDR3 DNA: TGTGCCAGCAGCGACACAGATACGCAGTATTTT

J gene: TRBJ1-2
D gene: TRBD1
CDR3 length: 14
clone size: .
V gene: TRBV28
CDR3 protein: CASSLGQGFYGYTF
CDR3 DNA: TGTGCCAGCAGCCTAGGACAGGGTTTTTATGGCTACACCTTC

J gene: TRBJ2-3
D gene: TRBD2
CDR3 length: 16
clone size: .
V gene: TRBV11-2
CDR3 protein: CASSLESGRKTDTQYF
CDR3 DNA: TGTGCCAGCAGCTTAGAAAGCGGGAGGAAGACAGATACGCAGTATTTT

J gene: TRBJ2-3
D gene: .
CDR3 length: 17
clone size: .
V gene: TRBV6-1
CDR3 protein: CASSEVWVSWSTDTQYF
CDR3 DNA: TGTGCCAGCAGTGAAGTCTGGGTTTCTTGGAGCACAGATACGCAGTATTTT

J gene: TRBJ1-4
D gene: TRBD1
CDR3 length: 17
clone size: .
V gene: TRBV6-1
CDR3 protein: CASSDPGQGKGGEKLFF
CDR3 DNA: TGTGCCAGCAGTGATCCGGGACAGGGGAAAGGCGGTGAAAAACTGTTTTTT

J gene: TRBJ2-3
D gene: .
CDR3 length: 11
clone size: .
V gene: TRBV19
CDR3 protein: CASSVQATQYF
CDR3 DNA: TGTGCCAGTAGTGTTCAGGCTACGCAGTATTTT

J gene: TRBJ1-4
D gene: TRBD1
CDR3 length: 15
clone size: .
V gene: TRBV6-1
CDR3 protein: CASSRRDRQGEKLFF
CDR3 DNA: TGTGCCAGCAGTAGGAGGGACCGACAGGGGGAAAAACTGTTTTTT

J gene: TRBJ2-2
D gene: .
CDR3 length: 13
clone size: .
V gene: TRBV29-1
CDR3 protein: CSVEGDRTGELFF
CDR3 DNA: TGCAGCGTTGAAGGTGACAGGACCGGGGAGCTGTTTTTT

J gene: TRBJ1-3
D gene: TRBD1
CDR3 length: 15
clone size: .
V gene: TRBV19
CDR3 protein: CASSPTGTSGNTIYF
CDR3 DNA: TGTGCCAGTAGTCCGACAGGGACCTCTGGAAACACCATATATTTT

J gene: TRBJ2-2
D gene: .
CDR3 length: 12
clone size: few
V gene: TRBV19
CDR3 protein: CASSALTGELFF
CDR3 DNA: TGTGCCAGTAGTGCACTCACCGGGGAGCTGTTTTTT

J gene: TRBJ1-1
D gene: .
CDR3 length: 14
clone size: .
V gene: TRBV30
CDR3 protein: CAWSVQGGGTEAFF
CDR3 DNA: TGTGCCTGGAGTGTACAGGGAGGAGGCACTGAAGCTTTCTTT

J gene: TRBJ2-5
D gene: TRBD1
CDR3 length: 14
clone size: .
V gene: TRBV11-3
CDR3 protein: CASSPKGQQETQYF
CDR3 DNA: TGTGCCAGCAGCCCCAAGGGACAGCAAGAGACCCAGTACTTC

J gene: TRBJ2-7
D gene: TRBD2
CDR3 length: 16
clone size: .
V gene: TRBV11-2
CDR3 protein: CASSRRLAGESYEQYF
CDR3 DNA: TGTGCCAGCAGCCGCCGACTAGCGGGAGAATCCTACGAGCAGTACTTC

J gene: TRBJ1-5
D gene: .
CDR3 length: 13
clone size: .
V gene: TRBV2
CDR3 protein: CASSGYSNQPQHF
CDR3 DNA: TGTGCCAGCAGCGGTTATAGCAATCAGCCCCAGCATTTT

J gene: TRBJ1-1
D gene: .
CDR3 length: 15
clone size: once
V gene: TRBV5-1
CDR3 protein: CASSLVGLGRTEAFF
CDR3 DNA: TGCGCCAGCAGCTTGGTAGGGCTGGGTCGTACTGAAGCTTTCTTT

J gene: TRBJ2-2
D gene: TRBD2
CDR3 length: 15
clone size: .
V gene: TRBV19
CDR3 protein: CASSIQGGKAGELFF
CDR3 DNA: TGTGCCAGTAGTATACAGGGAGGGAAGGCCGGGGAGCTGTTTTTT

J gene: TRBJ2-3
D gene: TRBD2
CDR3 length: 15
clone size: once
V gene: TRBV19
CDR3 protein: CASSILAGATDTQYF
CDR3 DNA: TGTGCCAGTAGTATCCTAGCGGGAGCCACAGATACGCAGTATTTT

J gene: TRBJ2-1
D gene: .
CDR3 length: 10
clone size: .
V gene: TRBV5-1
CDR3 protein: CASSYNEQFF
CDR3 DNA: TGCGCCAGCAGTTACAATGAGCAGTTCTTC

J gene: TRBJ1-1
D gene: .
CDR3 length: 16
clone size: .
V gene: TRBV18
CDR3 protein: CASSPPSDGGGTEAFF
CDR3 DNA: TGTGCCAGCTCACCACCTAGTGATGGCGGGGGCACTGAAGCTTTCTTT

J gene: TRBJ1-5
D gene: TRBD1
CDR3 length: 15
clone size: .
V gene: TRBV7-8
CDR3 protein: CASSLGQGDNQPQHF
CDR3 DNA: TGTGCCAGCAGCCTAGGACAGGGTGACAATCAGCCCCAGCATTTT

J gene: TRBJ2-1
D gene: TRBD1
CDR3 length: 15
clone size: .
V gene: TRBV7-7
CDR3 protein: CASSPDRGGMYEQFF
CDR3 DNA: TGTGCTAGCAGCCCCGACAGGGGCGGGATGTATGAGCAGTTCTTC

J gene: TRBJ2-2
D gene: TRBD1
CDR3 length: 17
clone size: once
V gene: TRBV5-4
CDR3 protein: CASSLDTGTASTGELFF
CDR3 DNA: TGTGCCAGCAGCTTGGACACCGGGACAGCCTCCACCGGGGAGCTGTTTTTT

J gene: TRBJ1-4
D gene: .
CDR3 length: 12
clone size: .
V gene: TRBV19
CDR3 protein: CASSTGGEKLFF
CDR3 DNA: TGTGCCAGTAGTACGGGGGGAGAAAAACTGTTTTTT

J gene: TRBJ1-2
D gene: TRBD1
CDR3 length: 14
clone size: .
V gene: TRBV11-2
CDR3 protein: CASSPGQNPYGYTF
CDR3 DNA: TGTGCCAGCAGTCCGGGACAGAACCCCTATGGCTACACCTTC

J gene: TRBJ2-5
D gene: .
CDR3 length: 14
clone size: .
V gene: TRBV28
CDR3 protein: CASSSADYEETQYF
CDR3 DNA: TGTGCCAGCAGTTCTGCGGATTATGAAGAGACCCAGTACTTC

J gene: TRBJ2-7
D gene: TRBD2
CDR3 length: 14
clone size: .
V gene: TRBV6-5
CDR3 protein: CASIKRERSHEQYF
CDR3 DNA: TGTGCCAGCATAAAGCGGGAGCGGTCTCACGAGCAGTACTTC

J gene: TRBJ2-2
D gene: .
CDR3 length: 12
clone size: .
V gene: TRBV27
CDR3 protein: CASGWWNGELFF
CDR3 DNA: TGTGCCAGCGGTTGGTGGAACGGGGAGCTGTTTTTT

J gene: TRBJ1-5
D gene: .
CDR3 length: 15
clone size: .
V gene: TRBV27
CDR3 protein: CASSFGLGSNQPQHF
CDR3 DNA: TGTGCCAGCAGTTTTGGTCTGGGGAGCAATCAGCCCCAGCATTTT

J gene: TRBJ2-5
D gene: .
CDR3 length: 12
clone size: .
V gene: TRBV6-6
CDR3 protein: CASTGSQETQYF
CDR3 DNA: TGTGCCAGCACGGGCAGCCAAGAGACCCAGTACTTC

J gene: TRBJ2-1
D gene: TRBD2
CDR3 length: 17
clone size: .
V gene: TRBV5-6
CDR3 protein: CASRNAATSGSPRDEFF
CDR3 DNA: TGTGCCAGCAGAAATGCGGCGACTAGCGGGAGTCCTCGGGATGAGTTCTTC

J gene: TRBJ2-1
D gene: TRBD2
CDR3 length: 16
clone size: few
V gene: TRBV9
CDR3 protein: CASSAGTSGSYNEQFF
CDR3 DNA: TGTGCCAGCAGCGCCGGGACTAGCGGGAGCTACAATGAGCAGTTCTTC

J gene: TRBJ2-3
D gene: .
CDR3 length: 16
clone size: .
V gene: TRBV30
CDR3 protein: CAWSKGVGARTDTQYF
CDR3 DNA: TGTGCCTGGAGTAAGGGGGTTGGGGCTCGCACAGATACGCAGTATTTT

J gene: TRBJ2-1
D gene: TRBD2
CDR3 length: 16
clone size: .
V gene: TRBV14
CDR3 protein: CASSPPSGRPPLVQFF
CDR3 DNA: TGTGCCAGCAGTCCCCCTAGCGGGAGGCCCCCCTTGGTGCAGTTCTTC

J gene: TRBJ2-6
D gene: .
CDR3 length: 15
clone size: .
V gene: TRBV2
CDR3 protein: CASSDNFSGANVLTF
CDR3 DNA: TGTGCCAGCAGTGATAACTTCTCTGGGGCCAACGTCCTGACTTTC

J gene: TRBJ1-5
D gene: .
CDR3 length: 14
clone size: .
V gene: TRBV7-2
CDR3 protein: CASSLKGLRQPQHF
CDR3 DNA: TGTGCCAGCAGCTTAAAAGGGTTACGACAGCCCCAGCATTTT

J gene: TRBJ2-3
D gene: TRBD2
CDR3 length: 14
clone size: .
V gene: TRBV10-3
CDR3 protein: CATGLAGVTDTQYF
CDR3 DNA: TGTGCCACTGGACTAGCGGGGGTCACAGATACGCAGTATTTT

J gene: TRBJ1-2
D gene: TRBD1
CDR3 length: 13
clone size: .
V gene: TRBV28
CDR3 protein: CASRTGVGYGYTF
CDR3 DNA: TGTGCCAGCAGAACAGGGGTGGGCTATGGCTACACCTTC

J gene: TRBJ2-3
D gene: .
CDR3 length: 15
clone size: once
V gene: TRBV2
CDR3 protein: CASRVGADFTDTQYF
CDR3 DNA: TGTGCCAGCAGGGTTGGAGCGGACTTCACAGATACGCAGTATTTT

J gene: TRBJ1-3
D gene: .
CDR3 length: 17
clone size: few
V gene: TRBV10-3
CDR3 protein: CAISESTISSSGNTIYF
CDR3 DNA: TGTGCCATCAGTGAGTCGACGATTAGCAGCTCTGGAAACACCATATATTTT

J gene: TRBJ2-3
D gene: TRBD2
CDR3 length: 16
clone size: once
V gene: TRBV7-6
CDR3 protein: CASSLALAGDTDTQYF
CDR3 DNA: TGTGCCAGCAGCTTAGCTCTAGCGGGGGATACAGATACGCAGTATTTT

J gene: TRBJ2-1
D gene: .
CDR3 length: 15
clone size: .
V gene: TRBV25-1
CDR3 protein: CASSQTSDRGNEQFF
CDR3 DNA: TGTGCCAGCAGTCAAACTAGCGACAGGGGTAATGAGCAGTTCTTC

J gene: TRBJ1-3
D gene: .
CDR3 length: 15
clone size: .
V gene: TRBV5-6
CDR3 protein: CASSAQGGSGNTIYF
CDR3 DNA: TGTGCCAGCAGCGCCCAAGGGGGCTCTGGAAACACCATATATTTT

J gene: TRBJ2-3
D gene: TRBD1
CDR3 length: 15
clone size: .
V gene: TRBV9
CDR3 protein: CASSYRGRSTDTQYF
CDR3 DNA: TGTGCCAGCAGCTACAGGGGGAGAAGCACAGATACGCAGTATTTT

J gene: TRBJ2-7
D gene: .
CDR3 length: 11
clone size: .
V gene: TRBV10-2
CDR3 protein: CASSEGLEQYF
CDR3 DNA: TGCGCCAGCAGTGAGGGGCTCGAGCAGTACTTC